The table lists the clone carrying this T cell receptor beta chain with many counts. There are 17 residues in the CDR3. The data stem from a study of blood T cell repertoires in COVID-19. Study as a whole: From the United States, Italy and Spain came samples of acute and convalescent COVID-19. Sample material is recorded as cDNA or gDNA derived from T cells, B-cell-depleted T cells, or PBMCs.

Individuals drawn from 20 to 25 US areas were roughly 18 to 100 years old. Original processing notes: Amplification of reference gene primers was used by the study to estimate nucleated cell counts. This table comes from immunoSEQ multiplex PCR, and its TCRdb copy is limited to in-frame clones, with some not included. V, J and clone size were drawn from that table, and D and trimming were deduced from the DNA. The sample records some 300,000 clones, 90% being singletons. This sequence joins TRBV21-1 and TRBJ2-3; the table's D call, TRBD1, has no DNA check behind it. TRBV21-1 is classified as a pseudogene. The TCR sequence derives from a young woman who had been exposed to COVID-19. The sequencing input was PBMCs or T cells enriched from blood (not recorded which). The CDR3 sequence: CASSKARTATSTDTQYF. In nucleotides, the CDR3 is TGTGCCAGCAGCAAAGCGCGAACAGCAACGAGCACAGATACGCAGTATTTT.